This is a list of T cell receptor beta chains from one sample in a study of CD8+CD57+ T cells in acquired aplastic anemia. Each CDR3 protein gets one entry after TCRdb re-called the reads with MiXCR. The data hold around 160,000 distinct CDR3 sequences, with 45% to 55% observed a single time. The sample comprised sorted CD4+, CD8+, or CD8+CD57+ T cells (not recorded which) from PBMCs. The receptors come from a human donor with aplastic anemia. Both conserved end residues are part of each CDR3. The D gene is left open where the match is weak. Clone size is given for some rows only: seen once, a few or many times, or a class if the clone is expanded.

-	TRBV3-1	TRBJ2-5	-	TGTGCCAGCAGCCAAAAAAGGGGCCGGTCTAGTCCGCAAGAGACCCAGTACTTC	CASSQKRGRSSPQETQYF
many	TRBV15	TRBJ2-1	-	TGTGCCACCAGCAGAGATCGGGTTAACAATGAGCAGTTCTTC	CATSRDRVNNEQFF
many	TRBV7-8	TRBJ2-2	-	TGTGCCAGCAGCCATCGACAGATTACCGGGGAGCTGTTTTTT	CASSHRQITGELFF
-	TRBV24-1	TRBJ2-7	-	TGTGCCACCAGTGATCCGAGGGGCCACGAGCAGTACTTC	CATSDPRGHEQYF
-	TRBV10-3	TRBJ2-1	-	TGTGCCATCCTTAACAGGGCCGACAATGAGCAGTTCTTC	CAILNRADNEQFF
few	TRBV24-1	TRBJ2-7	TRBD1	TGTGCCACCAGTGATTTGTTCCAGGGGGCCTACGAGCAGTACTTC	CATSDLFQGAYEQYF
many	TRBV5-1	TRBJ2-7	TRBD1	TGTGCCAGCAGCCCCGGGACAGGTACCTACGAGCAGTACTTC	CASSPGTGTYEQYF
few	TRBV6-1	TRBJ2-7	-	TGTGCCTCTGGCGGGGGCGAGAACTACGAGCAGTACTTC	CASGGGENYEQYF
many	TRBV4-1	TRBJ2-7	TRBD1	TGCGCCAGCAGCGAGTCCGGCACAGGGGCCTGCGAGCAGTACTTC	CASSESGTGACEQYF
once	TRBV20-1	TRBJ1-1	TRBD1	TGCAGTGCTGGAACAGGGGAGGGGGCTGAAGCTTTCTTT	CSAGTGEGAEAFF
-	TRBV7-8	TRBJ2-7	-	TGTGCCAGCAGCTTAGACAGGGTCCTCTTTGAGCAGTACTTC	CASSLDRVLFEQYF
many	TRBV20-1	TRBJ2-3	TRBD2	TGCAGTGCTAGAGATAGTTTGGGGGTGACTAGCGGGAACACAGATACGCAGTATTTT	CSARDSLGVTSGNTDTQYF
-	TRBV30	TRBJ2-7	-	TGTGCCTGGAATCAACGGAGGGAGCAGCACTTC	CAWNQRREQHF
-	TRBV20-1	TRBJ1-1	-	TGCAGTGCTAGTGGCGACAGCCCGAACACTGAAGCTTTCTTT	CSASGDSPNTEAFF
-	TRBV10-2	TRBJ1-2	-	TGCGCCAGCAGTGACAGGGATGGCTACACCTTC	CASSDRDGYTF
-	TRBV7-3	TRBJ2-5	TRBD2	TGTGCCAGCAGTAGGGAGCGGGGGGAGACCCAGTACTTC	CASSRERGETQYF
-	TRBV5-1	TRBJ1-2	TRBD1	TGCGCCAGCAGCCTCGGGACAGGTAATGGCTACACCTTC	CASSLGTGNGYTF
many	TRBV12-3/TRBV12-4	TRBJ2-7	-	TGTGCCAGCAGCCGCCCGGAGGGGGGTCGGAACGAGCAGTACTTC	CASSRPEGGRNEQYF